This T cell receptor beta chain was found in a study of T cell repertoires in cytomegalovirus infection (dated by TCRdb to the late 2010s). Some background on the complete study: Donor HLA type was relevant to the analysis, because carriage of CMV infection together with the matching HLA type was indicated by public TCR beta signatures. Summary of the overall study and its limitations: Carriers of CMV infection plus the relevant HLA type were discriminated by the cumulative frequency of public TCR beta family members in the study cohort and in an independent roughly 380-donor cohort. The ex vivo response was dominated by HLA-C-restricted CMV-specific TCR beta clonotypes, which also provided the single most frequent clonotype in two of eight donors.

Counted from cysteine to phenylalanine, this CDR3 has 13 amino acids. Only the CDR3 DNA stays, 39 bases, in frame from base 1. Relative to germline, V is 4 bases shorter and J is 7 bases shorter, with 11 bases between their ends. Of note for this clonotype: This receptor's antigen is unknown. No much larger clonotype is one base removed from it; base qualities were not supplied.

The sample was run on an Illumina HiSeq 1500. The public reads were run again by TCRdb, first through fastp at Q25 and then through MiXCR, and only productive beta chains were kept. CDR3 protein sequences are deduplicated, and each keeps its most common genes and DNA. The sample records 600,000 to 800,000 distinct CDR3 sequences, roughly 24% of which are singletons. The ten top clones hold roughly 8% of the sample. The clonotype comes from a human donor in good health (CMV status not recorded). Some clones in this sample may be carry-over from other donors' samples. The rearrangement joined TRBV12-3 or TRBV12-4 to TRBJ2-1, and TRBD2 may be the D gene, going by 5 matching bases. Sample: CD8+ T cells from PBMCs. Here the CDR3 is given as CASSSDSPNEQFF. At the DNA level, the sequence is TGTGCCAGCAGTTCGGACTCACCTAATGAGCAGTTCTTC.